The next 31 T cell receptor beta chains were all read from a single sample in a study of early T cells in non-severe SARS-CoV-2 infection. TCRdb processed the 5' RACE reads anew with MiXCR; each CDR3 protein has one entry. Of around 80,000 distinct CDR3 sequences in the sample, less than 15% were seen once. Input material: whole blood. The source is an adult who was a healthcare worker with PCR-confirmed SARS-CoV-2 infection or an uninfected control (not recorded which).

The chain recombines TRBV7-9 with TRBJ2-2; tentative D call: TRBD2 (6 bases). The CDR3 covers 15 residues. Germline-derived CDR1 and CDR2 are SEHNR and FQNEAQ (reference sequence). The ends were cut back, 5 bases at V and 2 bases at J, with 12 bases in the middle. The CDR3 DNA reads TGTGCCAGCAGCCTGACTAGTGTTAACACCGGGGAGCTGTTTTTT. Amino acids: CASSLTSVNTGELFF.

Comments on this clonotype: One junction end does not reproduce the germline sequence, and a read error may be involved. The chain uses TRBV5-4 and TRBJ2-6, with 7 bases lining up with TRBD2. The germline CDR1 and CDR2 sequences are SGHNT and YYREEE (reference sequence). The CDR3 runs to 17 residues. Here the CDR3 DNA reads TGTGCCAGCAGCCCGGGGGGTCTCTCCTCTGGGGCCAACGTCCTGATTTTC. As protein: CASSPGGLSSGANVLIF.

This clonotype was observed at least ten times. The chain is built from TRBV28 and TRBJ1-1; D may be TRBD1 (5 bases). CDR3 length equals 15 residues. V was trimmed by 6 bases and J by 6 bases, leaving 20 bases between them. Germline loops: CDR1 MDHEN, CDR2 SYDVKM. The CDR3 bases are TGTGCCAGCAGCCCCCTCGGGAGGGGTAGCGCTGAAGCTTTCTTT. It translates to CASSPLGRGSAEAFF.

This clonotype turned up a few times. The chain recombines TRBV6-1 with TRBJ2-2; 7 nucleotides match TRBD2. This CDR3 contains 14 residues. The germline V gene encodes CDR1 MNHNS and CDR2 SASEGT. V lost 7 bases to trimming and J lost 6 bases; unmatched junction nucleotides: 8. The CDR3 loop reads CASTTAGRAGELFF. CDR3 nucleotides: TGTGCCAGCACCACCGCAGGGAGGGCCGGGGAGCTGTTTTTT.

This clonotype occurred a few times. The gene calls are TRBV9 and TRBJ2-7, with D perhaps matching TRBD1 (6 bases). This CDR3 comprises 14 residues. V lost 0 bases and J 4 bases, leaving 11 bases between the germline ends. CDR1 and CDR2 (germline): SGDLS, YYNGEE. In DNA, the CDR3 is TGTGCCAGCAGCGTAGATGGCAGGGGATACGAGCAGTACTTC. Translation: CASSVDGRGYEQYF.

This clonotype was recorded many times. The chain has TRBV7-6 and TRBJ2-1; 7 positions match TRBD2. J gave up 4 bases and V 8 bases, and 5 bases lay outside the gene matches. This CDR3 has 13 residues. CDR1 is SGHVS, CDR2 FNYEAQ, per germline. In DNA form, the CDR3 reads TGTGCCAGCCAGCGGGACTATTACAATGAGCAGTTCTTC. The encoded protein is CASQRDYYNEQFF.

The chain couples TRBV29-1 to TRBJ1-4, with TRBD1 matching over 8 bases. This CDR3 is built from 12 residues. J lost 4 bases, V lost 6 bases, and 1 base had no gene match. In germline, CDR1 is SQVTM, CDR2 ANQGSEA. The CDR3 loop reads CSVQGVNEKLFF. In DNA, the CDR3 is TGCAGCGTACAGGGGGTTAATGAAAAACTGTTTTTT. Using reference TRBV29-1 and TRBJ1-4 for the parts outside the CDR3, the full variable domain is SAVISQKPSRDICQRGTSLTIQCQVDSQVTMMFWYRQQPGQSLTLIATANQGSEATYESGFVIDKFPISRPNLTFSTLTVSNMSPEDSSIYLCSVQGVNEKLFFGSGTQLSVL.

The rearrangement uses TRBV12-3 or TRBV12-4 and TRBJ2-3, with 11 bases identical to TRBD2. Germline trimming cut 7 bases from V and 0 bases from J; bases unmatched to any gene: 6. The CDR3 is made up of 16 amino acids. This CDR3 is CASTKGTSGSTDTQYF. CDR3 nucleotide sequence: TGTGCCAGCACCAAGGGGACTAGCGGAAGCACAGATACGCAGTATTTT.

The chain uses TRBV7-9 and TRBJ2-1, with TRBD2 matching 10 bases. CDR1 is SEHNR and CDR2 is FQNEAQ in the germline V gene (reference sequence). Unmatched junction bases numbered 6, after V lost 1 base and J lost 9 bases. CDR3 length: 15 residues. The CDR3 sequence is CASSLESSGSSEQFF. CDR3 sequence (DNA): TGTGCCAGCAGCTTAGAATCTAGCGGGAGCTCTGAGCAGTTCTTC.

The sample holds many counts of this clonotype. This chain uses TRBV6-2 or TRBV6-3 with TRBJ1-6, with D perhaps matching TRBD1 (6 bases). CDR3 length: 15 amino acids. The V end lost 5 bases, the J end lost 4 bases, and 12 bases lay between the germline ends. Germline V CDR1 and CDR2: MNHEY, SVGEGT. Written as DNA, the CDR3 is TGTGCCAGCAGTCGGGACACGCAATATAATTCACCCCTCCACTTT. It codes for CASSRDTQYNSPLHF.

The table lists this clonotype with many counts. CDR3 residues: CASSLALPSYNEQFF. DNA for the CDR3: TGTGCCAGCAGCTTAGCCCTACCTTCCTACAATGAGCAGTTCTTC. The gene calls are TRBV11-2 and TRBJ2-1, with unresolved D. The CDR3 has 15 residues. Germline CDR1 and CDR2: SGHAT and FQNNGV. Trimming took off 1 base at V and 1 base at J, with 8 bases between the two ends.

This clonotype was detected a few times. This chain links TRBV6-6 with TRBJ2-7; 8 bases match TRBD1. From germline, CDR1 is MNHNY and CDR2 SVGAGI (reference sequence). The CDR3 is made up of 14 amino acids. Trimming removed 6 bases from V and 3 bases from J; junction bases left unmatched: 7. DNA for the CDR3: TGTGCCAGCAGACGACCCGGGACAGGCTACGAGCAGTACTTC. As protein: CASRRPGTGYEQYF.

The rearrangement joins TRBV18 to TRBJ1-4; D is uncertain. Trimming removed 4 bases from V and 4 bases from J, with 16 bases in between. The CDR3 has 16 residues. Germline V lookup: CDR1 KGHSH, CDR2 LQKENI. This chain's CDR3 is CASSRDSRSFNEKLFF. The CDR3 DNA reads TGTGCCAGCTCACGTGATAGCCGGAGCTTTAATGAAAAACTGTTTTTT.

In this sample, this clonotype turned up many times. This sequence joins TRBV4-1 and TRBJ2-1, with TRBD2 identical over 12 bases. Looked up from germline, CDR1 is MGHRA and CDR2 is YSYEKL. The CDR3 is 19 residues long. V lost 0 bases to trimming and J lost 4 bases; unmatched junction nucleotides: 10. CDR3 loop: CASSQDRLAGGLRYNEQFF. In nucleotides, the CDR3 is TGCGCCAGCAGCCAAGATAGGCTAGCGGGAGGGCTCAGATACAATGAGCAGTTCTTC.

This clonotype has at least ten counts. The gene calls are TRBV7-8 and TRBJ1-5; D not resolved. Germline values: CDR1 SGHVS, CDR2 FQNEAQ. The CDR3 has 15 residues. Trimming stripped 4 bases from V and 3 bases from J, with 13 bases between. Written as DNA, the CDR3 is TGTGCCAGCAGCTATCAAACCAGGATCAATCAGCCCCAGCATTTT. Its protein product is CASSYQTRINQPQHF.

This clonotype was detected a few times. V is TRBV11-2 and J is TRBJ1-6; the D is unclear. V lost 5 bases and J 5 bases, leaving 16 bases between the germline ends. Germline loops: CDR1 SGHAT, CDR2 FQNNGV. The CDR3 covers 16 residues. The DNA for the CDR3 is TGTGCCAGCAGCCTGACCATCGGACGAAATAATTCACCCCTCCACTTT. This sequence encodes CASSLTIGRNNSPLHF.

At least ten counts were recorded for this clonotype. The V call is TRBV29-1, the J call TRBJ1-1; D is undetermined. Trimming removed 3 bases at V and 1 base at J, with 6 bases between. Germline V gives CDR1 SQVTM, CDR2 ANQGSEA. The CDR3 has 12 residues. The CDR3 loop reads CSVDPENTEAFF. CDR3 bases: TGCAGCGTTGACCCGGAGAACACTGAAGCTTTCTTT. Full variable domain (remainder filled in from reference TRBV29-1 and TRBJ1-1): SAVISQKPSRDICQRGTSLTIQCQVDSQVTMMFWYRQQPGQSLTLIATANQGSEATYESGFVIDKFPISRPNLTFSTLTVSNMSPEDSSIYLCSVDPENTEAFFGQGTRLTVV.

This clonotype showed up many times. J is TRBJ2-3 and V is TRBV28; D is unclear. Germline lookup yields CDR1 MDHEN and CDR2 SYDVKM. Trimming left V 10 bases short and J 2 bases short, with 19 bases between. The CDR3 has 15 residues. CDR3 sequence reads: CATKGVGTFTDTQYF. The CDR3 bases are TGTGCCACAAAAGGAGTGGGAACCTTCACAGATACGCAGTATTTT.

The sample holds many counts of this clonotype. The CDR3 is CASSFSPGNEQFF. The CDR3 region has the DNA TGTGCCAGCAGTTTCTCACCGGGAAATGAGCAGTTCTTC. The V and J genes are TRBV12-3 or TRBV12-4 and TRBJ2-1; maybe TRBD2 (5 bases). The CDR3 is 13 residues long. The ends were cut back, 3 bases at V and 7 bases at J, with 10 bases in the middle.

This clonotype appeared many times. This chain links TRBV20-1 with TRBJ2-1; weak D call: TRBD1 (6 bases). V gave up 5 bases and J gave up 0 bases, with 11 bases separating them. This CDR3 comprises 14 residues. Per germline, CDR1 DFQATT and CDR2 SNEGSKA (reference sequence). CDR3: CSAAAGVSYNEQFF. In nucleotides, the CDR3 is TGCAGTGCTGCGGCAGGGGTCTCCTACAATGAGCAGTTCTTC.

This clonotype occurred a few times. The rearrangement joins TRBV7-8 to TRBJ2-3; D gene uncertain. Germline V gene sequence: CDR1 SGHVS, CDR2 FQNEAQ. The length of the CDR3 is 16 residues. V shed 1 base and J shed 2 bases, with 13 bases lying between them. The CDR3, as DNA: TGTGCCAGCAGCTTAGGGTTAGCCAAAGTCACAGATACGCAGTATTTT. Residues: CASSLGLAKVTDTQYF.

The table lists this clonotype with a few counts. The rearrangement links TRBV29-1 to TRBJ2-7; no reliable D call. Trimming left V 6 bases short and J 3 bases short, with 12 bases between. Germline V gene lookup returns CDR1 SQVTM and CDR2 ANQGSEA. CDR3 length equals 12 residues. The CDR3 region is CSVMTLFYEQYF. Written as DNA, the CDR3 is TGCAGCGTGATGACACTTTTCTACGAGCAGTACTTC.

In its sample, this clonotype was seen many times. J is TRBJ1-5 and V is TRBV19; D might be TRBD1 (5 bases). V gave up 2 bases and J gave up 6 bases, with 11 bases separating them. The germline gives CDR1 LNHDA, CDR2 SQIVND (reference sequence). The CDR3 has 14 residues. The CDR3 nucleotides are TGTGCCAGTAGTATATCAGGGTTCAGTCAGCCCCAGCATTTT. As protein: CASSISGFSQPQHF.

This chain uses TRBV20-1 with TRBJ2-1, with 14 bases identical to TRBD2. Germline CDR1 is DFQATT and CDR2 is SNEGSKA (reference sequence). V shed 6 bases and J 4 bases; nucleotides not matched to a gene: 8. The CDR3 runs to 16 residues. CDR3 bases: TGCAGTGCGATGGGACTAGCGGGAGCCTTATACAATGAGCAGTTCTTC. Translation gives CSAMGLAGALYNEQFF.

This clonotype was counted only a few times. The chain joins TRBV5-1 to TRBJ1-6; D possibly corresponds to TRBD1 (6 bases). This CDR3 is 17 amino acids long. Germline V CDR1 and CDR2: SGHRS, YFSETQ. Trimming removed 0 bases at V and 4 bases at J, with 14 bases between. CDR3 region: CASSLAGGRNYNSPLHF. The CDR3 nucleotides are TGCGCCAGCAGCTTGGCCGGGGGCCGCAATTATAATTCACCCCTCCACTTT. Combining the CDR3 with reference TRBV5-1 and TRBJ1-6 gives the whole variable domain KAGVTQTPRYLIKTRGQQVTLSCSPISGHRSVSWYQQTPGQGLQFLFEYFSETQRNKGNFPGRFSGRQFSNSRSEMNVSTLELGDSALYLCASSLAGGRNYNSPLHFGNGTRLTVT.

The sample holds many counts of this clonotype. The chain couples TRBV7-6 to TRBJ2-3; D unclear. Between the trimmed V and J ends, which lost 3 bases and 4 bases, there was a span of 11 bases. CDR3 length: 14 residues. Germline lookup yields CDR1 SGHVS and CDR2 FNYEAQ. This CDR3 is CASSFQNHPDTQYF. The CDR3 DNA is TGTGCCAGCAGCTTCCAGAATCACCCAGATACGCAGTATTTT.

This clonotype showed up just once. This sequence joins TRBV7-9 and TRBJ1-5; D gene uncertain. Germline assignment: CDR1 SEHNR and CDR2 FQNEAQ (reference sequence). V dropped 5 bases and J dropped 4 bases, with 9 bases sitting between them. CDR3 size: 13 residues. The CDR3 DNA follows: TGTGCCAGCAGCGAACAGCTAAATCAGCCCCAGCATTTT. This translates into CASSEQLNQPQHF.

This CDR3 is CSADRRNTEAFF. The CDR3 coding sequence is TGCAGTGCTGACAGGAGGAACACTGAAGCTTTCTTT. The rearrangement links TRBV20-1 to TRBJ1-1; D might be TRBD1 (6 bases). The ends were cut back, 5 bases at V and 1 base at J, with 8 bases in the middle. This CDR3 is built from 12 residues. The germline CDR1 and CDR2 sequences are DFQATT and SNEGSKA (reference sequence).

The V gene is TRBV18, the J gene TRBJ1-2; TRBD1 aligns across 11 bases. The CDR3 is 17 amino acids. J lost 1 base, V lost 3 bases, and 7 bases had no gene match. From germline, CDR1 is KGHSH and CDR2 LQKENI. CDR3 region: CASSPQGQGANNYGYTF. Written as DNA, the CDR3 is TGTGCCAGCTCACCTCAAGGACAGGGGGCGAATAACTATGGCTACACCTTC.

This clonotype occurred many times. The chain combines TRBV6-1 with TRBJ2-3, with TRBD2 identical over 13 bases. V lost 4 bases, J lost 10 bases, and 5 bases stayed unmatched. CDR1 and CDR2 (germline): MNHNS, SASEGT. This CDR3 contains 14 residues. The CDR3 nucleotides are TGTGCCAGCAGTGCAACTAGCGGGAGGGCCTCGCAGTATTTT. This codes for CASSATSGRASQYF.

This clonotype was picked up many times. The chain joins TRBV20-1 to TRBJ1-5; TRBD1 matches 8 bases. The germline V gene has CDR1 DFQATT and CDR2 SNEGSKA (reference sequence). The CDR3 runs to 13 residues. The V segment lost 4 bases and the J segment 8 bases; nucleotides outside the gene matches: 7. The CDR3 spells CSAIDRGLEPQHF. In DNA, the CDR3 is TGCAGTGCTATCGACAGGGGCCTGGAGCCCCAGCATTTT.